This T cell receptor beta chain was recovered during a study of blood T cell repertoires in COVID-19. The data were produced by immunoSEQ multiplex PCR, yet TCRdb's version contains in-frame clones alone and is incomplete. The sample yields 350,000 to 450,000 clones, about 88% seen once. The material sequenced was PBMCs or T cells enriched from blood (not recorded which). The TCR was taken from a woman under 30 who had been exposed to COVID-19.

In nucleotides, the CDR3 is TGTGCCAGCTCACGGACAGGGAATCAGCCCCAGCATTTT. This translates into CASSRTGNQPQHF. This chain connects TRBV18 to TRBJ1-5, with 8 bases lining up with TRBD1. V lost 4 bases, J lost 4 bases, and 0 bases stayed unmatched. This CDR3 is 13 amino acids long. In germline, CDR1 is KGHSH, CDR2 LQKENI.